This T cell receptor beta chain was recovered during a study of T cells expressing NK-cell markers. TCRdb reprocessed the 5' RACE reads and keeps a single row for each CDR3 protein, giving no DNA. This table holds 150,000 to 200,000 distinct CDR3 sequences. Per germline, CDR1 MDHEN and CDR2 SYDVKM. The CDR3 runs to 19 residues. Sequenced material: blood T cells: a sorted CD56 or NKG2C T cell subset, CD4+ or CD8+ T cells, or bulk PBMC T cells (not recorded which). The receptor's source is a man aged 18 to 69 in good health. The rearrangement joins TRBV28 to TRBJ2-7; lacking DNA, the TRBD1 call made by TCRdb goes unchecked. The CDR3 is CASSAPEGGASGSSYEQYF.